Detailed here is one TCR beta chain. Data came from immunoSEQ multiplex PCR; TCRdb stores just in-frame clones and leaves some out. This sample yields fewer than 700,000 clones, of which 85% to 90% are seen a single time; 7.5% to 9.5% belongs to the top ten. This entry is derived from a study of blood T cell repertoires in COVID-19. Background on the study: The origin of the acute and convalescent COVID-19 samples was the United States, Italy and Spain. Sources were T cells, B-cell-depleted T cells, or PBMCs; the material itself was cDNA or gDNA.

CDR1 is KGHSH and CDR2 is LQKENI in the germline V gene. The CDR3 is 14 amino acids. J gave up 8 bases and V 4 bases, and 10 bases lay outside the gene matches. This TCR was sampled from a woman in her 50s with COVID-19, enrolled during active disease. Sequenced: peripheral blood. The chain is built from TRBV18 and TRBJ1-2; TRBD1 agrees at 7 bases. CDR3 region: CASSLTGEQNGYTF. CDR3 DNA sequence: TGTGCCAGCTCACTTACAGGGGAACAGAACGGCTACACCTTC. The whole variable domain, remainder taken from reference TRBV18 and TRBJ1-2, is NAGVMQNPRHLVRRRGQEARLRCSPMKGHSHVYWYRQLPEEGLKFMVYLQKENIIDESGMPKERFSAEFPKEGPSILRIQQVVRGDSAAYFCASSLTGEQNGYTFGSGTRLTVV.